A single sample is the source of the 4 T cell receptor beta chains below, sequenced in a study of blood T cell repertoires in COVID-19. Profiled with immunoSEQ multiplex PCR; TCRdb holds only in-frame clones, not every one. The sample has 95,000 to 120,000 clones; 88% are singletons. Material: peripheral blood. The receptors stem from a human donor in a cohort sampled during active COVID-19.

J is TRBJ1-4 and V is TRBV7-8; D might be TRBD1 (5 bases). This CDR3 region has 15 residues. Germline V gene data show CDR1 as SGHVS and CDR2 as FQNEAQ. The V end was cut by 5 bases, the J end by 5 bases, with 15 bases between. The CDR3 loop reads CASSPLAGSNEKLFF. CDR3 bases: TGTGCCAGCAGCCCGTTAGCAGGGTCCAATGAAAAACTGTTTTTT. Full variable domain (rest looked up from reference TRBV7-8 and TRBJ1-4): GAGVSQSPRYKVAKRGQDVALRCDPISGHVSLFWYQQALGQGPEFLTYFQNEAQLDKSGLPSDRFFAERPEGSVSTLKIQRTQQEDSAVYLCASSPLAGSNEKLFFGSGTQLSVL.

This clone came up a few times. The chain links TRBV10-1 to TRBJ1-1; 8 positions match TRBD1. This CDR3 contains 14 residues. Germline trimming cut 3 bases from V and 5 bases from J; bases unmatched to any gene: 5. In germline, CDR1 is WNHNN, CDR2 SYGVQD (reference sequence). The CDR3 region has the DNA TGCGCCAGCAGTGATAAGACAGGGGTGACTGAAGCTTTCTTT. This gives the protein CASSDKTGVTEAFF.

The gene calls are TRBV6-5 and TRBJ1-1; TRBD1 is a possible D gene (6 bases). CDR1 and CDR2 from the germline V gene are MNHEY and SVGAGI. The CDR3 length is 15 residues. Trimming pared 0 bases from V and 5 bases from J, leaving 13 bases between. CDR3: CASSYSGHSGTEAFF. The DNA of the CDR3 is TGTGCCAGCAGTTACTCGGGACATTCAGGTACTGAAGCTTTCTTT.

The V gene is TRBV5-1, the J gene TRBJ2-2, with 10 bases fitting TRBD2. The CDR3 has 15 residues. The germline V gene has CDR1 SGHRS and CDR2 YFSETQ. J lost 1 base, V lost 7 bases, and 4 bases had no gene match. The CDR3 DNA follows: TGCGCCAGCTCCTTAGCGGGGGGGAACACCGGGGAGCTGTTTTTT. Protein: CASSLAGGNTGELFF.